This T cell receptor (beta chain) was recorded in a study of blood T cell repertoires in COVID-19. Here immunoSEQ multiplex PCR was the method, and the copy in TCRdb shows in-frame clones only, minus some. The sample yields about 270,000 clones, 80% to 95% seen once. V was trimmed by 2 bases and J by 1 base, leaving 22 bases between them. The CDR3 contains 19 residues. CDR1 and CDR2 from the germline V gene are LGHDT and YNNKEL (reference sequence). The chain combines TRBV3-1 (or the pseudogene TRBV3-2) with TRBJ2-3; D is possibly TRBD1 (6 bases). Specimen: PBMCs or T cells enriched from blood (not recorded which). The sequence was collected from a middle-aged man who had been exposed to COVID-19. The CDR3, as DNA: TGTGCCAGCAGCCAAAAAAGGGGCTACAGGGTCGACGGCACAGATACGCAGTATTTT. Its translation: CASSQKRGYRVDGTDTQYF.